These 30 T cell receptor beta chains originate from one sample sequenced in a study of CD8+ T cells in alopecia areata. Isolated RNA was reverse transcribed into cDNA used as the sequencing template. Measured with immunoSEQ multiplex PCR; TCRdb has only the in-frame clones, and not every one. This repertoire shows over 200,000 clones, about 60% found once; its top ten account for approximately 0.45%. The sequenced sample was CD4+ T cells sorted from blood, obtained at week 0. The receptors derive from a human donor with alopecia areata.

The chain employs TRBV29-1 and TRBJ2-3; D unclear. With 4 bases removed from V and 4 bases from J, the gap between germline ends came to 15 bases. The germline V gene encodes CDR1 SQVTM and CDR2 ANQGSEA. The CDR3 runs 14 residues. In DNA form, the CDR3 reads TGCAGCGTTGGAAGGCAGCGAACGTCAGATACGCAGTATTTT. It is translated as CSVGRQRTSDTQYF.

This clone was counted only a few times. J is TRBJ2-5 and V is TRBV29-1; D gene unclear. The length of the CDR3 is 14 residues. V was pared by 4 bases and J by 2 bases, with 14 bases between. Germline V CDR1 and CDR2: SQVTM, ANQGSEA. The chain's CDR3 is CSVVKSLRQETQYF. The CDR3, as DNA: TGCAGCGTTGTAAAAAGCTTGAGACAAGAGACCCAGTACTTC.

CDR3 sequence: CASSFTGTGRAGELFF. The CDR3 DNA is TGTGCCAGCAGTTTCACCGGGACAGGGCGCGCCGGGGAGCTGTTTTTT. The V call is TRBV2, the J call TRBJ2-2; 9 bases are a match to TRBD1. The CDR3 sequence is 16 residues long. J was trimmed by 6 bases and V by 5 bases; bases with no gene match: 10. Germline V gene lookup returns CDR1 SNHLY and CDR2 FYNNEI.

This clone was seen a handful of times. The V call is TRBV30, the J call TRBJ2-1; TRBD2 aligns across 7 bases. J gave up 9 bases and V 0 bases, and 5 bases lay outside the gene matches. Germline V gene sequence: CDR1 GTSNPN, CDR2 SVGIG (reference sequence). This CDR3 spans 13 amino acids. The CDR3 here is CAWSVSGRVEQFF. The CDR3 coding sequence is TGTGCCTGGAGTGTATCTGGGAGGGTTGAGCAGTTCTTC.

The V gene is TRBV30, the J gene TRBJ1-1; D remains unclear. The germline V gene has CDR1 GTSNPN and CDR2 SVGIG (reference sequence). Trimming cost V 2 bases and J 1 base, with 8 bases left between them. The CDR3 totals 13 residues. The CDR3 loop reads CAWSTIGNTEAFF. The DNA for the CDR3 is TGTGCCTGGAGTACTATCGGGAACACTGAAGCTTTCTTT.

The chain has TRBV7-2 and TRBJ1-5; TRBD1 aligns across 9 bases. The CDR3 has 14 amino acids. Germline values: CDR1 SGHTA, CDR2 FQGNSA. Trimming at V came to 5 bases and at J to 3 bases, leaving 2 bases not matched to a gene. CDR3 in DNA: TGTGCCAGCAGCGGGACAGGGAACAATCAGCCCCAGCATTTT. Translating gives CASSGTGNNQPQHF.

The genes are TRBV5-4 and TRBJ2-2, with 11 bases aligning to TRBD2. CDR3 length: 16 residues. Losses at the gene ends were 4 bases for V and 2 bases for J; bases not matched to a gene: 4. Germline CDR1 and CDR2: SGHNT and YYREEE (reference sequence). CDR3: CASSGGLAVNTGELFF. CDR3 DNA sequence: TGTGCCAGCAGCGGGGGACTAGCGGTAAACACCGGGGAGCTGTTTTTT. Full variable domain (missing parts from reference TRBV5-4 and TRBJ2-2): ETGVTQSPTHLIKTRGQQVTLRCSSQSGHNTVSWYQQALGQGPQFIFQYYREEENGRGNFPPRFSGLQFPNYSSELNVNALELDDSALYLCASSGGLAVNTGELFFGEGSRLTVL.

This clone appeared a few times. The chain joins TRBV11-2 to TRBJ2-1; 8 bases match TRBD2. After removal of 5 bases from V and 0 bases from J, the junction contained 3 bases not matched to a gene. The CDR3 is 15 amino acids. Germline lookup yields CDR1 SGHAT and CDR2 FQNNGV. The CDR3 protein is CASSTTSGSYNEQFF. The CDR3 nucleotides read TGTGCCAGCAGCACCACTAGCGGCTCCTACAATGAGCAGTTCTTC.

V is TRBV29-1 and J is TRBJ1-1; 9 positions match TRBD1. CDR1 and CDR2 from the germline V gene are SQVTM and ANQGSEA. The ends lost 8 bases at V and 5 bases at J; junction bases unmatched: 9. This CDR3 comprises 13 residues. In nucleotides, the CDR3 is TGCAGCTCCCTCGGGACAGGGCGGACTGAAGCTTTCTTT. Residues: CSSLGTGRTEAFF. Filled out from reference TRBV29-1 and TRBJ1-1, the complete variable domain reads SAVISQKPSRDICQRGTSLTIQCQVDSQVTMMFWYRQQPGQSLTLIATANQGSEATYESGFVIDKFPISRPNLTFSTLTVSNMSPEDSSIYLCSSLGTGRTEAFFGQGTRLTVV.

This chain uses TRBV29-1 with TRBJ2-7, with TRBD1 identical over 11 bases. Germline CDR1 is SQVTM and CDR2 is ANQGSEA. Germline trimming cut 5 bases from V and 5 bases from J; bases unmatched to any gene: 2. The CDR3 consists of 12 residues. This chain's CDR3 is CSVRTGGHEQYF. The CDR3 DNA follows: TGCAGCGTTCGGACAGGGGGCCACGAGCAGTACTTC.

The chain is built from TRBV14 and TRBJ2-3; D unresolved. Germline values: CDR1 SGHDN, CDR2 FVKESK. V lost 1 base and J 4 bases, leaving 12 bases between the germline ends. The CDR3 length is 15 residues. The CDR3 region has the DNA TGTGCCAGCAGCCAAGGCGGATGGCAGGCAGATACGCAGTATTTT. Its protein is CASSQGGWQADTQYF. The full variable domain, rest sourced from reference TRBV14 and TRBJ2-3, is EAGVTQFPSHSVIEKGQTVTLRCDPISGHDNLYWYRRVMGKEIKFLLHFVKESKQDESGMPNNRFLAERTGGTYSTLKVQPAELEDSGVYFCASSQGGWQADTQYFGPGTRLTVL.

The rearrangement links TRBV25-1 to TRBJ2-3, with 8 bases fitting TRBD2. V dropped 7 bases and J dropped 7; count of bases not matched to a gene: 7. The CDR3 loop spans 13 amino acids. Germline values: CDR1 MGHDK, CDR2 SYGVNS. As DNA, the CDR3 is TGTGCCAGCAACGGGGGGGCGGTAAATACGCAGTATTTT. It yields the protein CASNGGAVNTQYF.

CDR3 loop: CASSQLIGTGAGTEAFF. In DNA form, the CDR3 reads TGCGCCAGCAGCCAACTCATCGGGACAGGGGCGGGCACTGAAGCTTTCTTT. V is TRBV4-1 and J is TRBJ1-1; TRBD1 matches 10 bases. The germline gives CDR1 MGHRA, CDR2 YSYEKL. The CDR3 sequence is 17 residues long. J lost 4 bases, V lost 2 bases, and 10 bases had no gene match.

The chain links TRBV21-1 to TRBJ1-5. TRBV21-1 is a pseudogene. CDR3 size: 13 residues. The CDR3 protein is CAIGGVWDQPQHF. CDR3 DNA sequence: TGTGCTATCGGCGGGGTTTGGGATCAGCCCCAGCATTTT.

The chain links TRBV11-2 to TRBJ1-5, with D maybe TRBD1 (5 bases). The CDR3 covers 15 residues. Per the germline V gene, CDR1 is SGHAT and CDR2 is FQNNGV. Trimming stripped 5 bases from V and 6 bases from J, with 17 bases between. CDR3 sequence (DNA): TGTGCCAGCAGCGCCCAGGCGGCAGGGCCTCAGCCCCAGCATTTT. Protein: CASSAQAAGPQPQHF.

The chain recombines TRBV29-1 with TRBJ1-2; TRBD1 matches at 8 bases. The CDR3 runs 15 residues. Germline V lookup: CDR1 SQVTM, CDR2 ANQGSEA. The V segment lost 0 bases and the J segment 6 bases; nucleotides outside the gene matches: 9. In nucleotides, the CDR3 is TGCAGCGTTGAAGACCTCCGACAGGGGCGGAATGGCTACACCTTC. It translates to CSVEDLRQGRNGYTF.

The chain combines TRBV30 with TRBJ1-1; possibly TRBD1 for D (6 bases). V lost 0 bases and J 11 bases, leaving 10 bases between the germline ends. CDR3 length: 11 amino acids. Germline-derived CDR1 and CDR2 are GTSNPN and SVGIG (reference sequence). This CDR3 is CAWSVPGAAFF. In DNA form, the CDR3 reads TGTGCCTGGAGTGTACCAGGGGCGGCTTTCTTT.

The chain uses TRBV4-1 and TRBJ2-1; TRBD1 might be the D (5 bases). Germline V gene sequence: CDR1 MGHRA, CDR2 YSYEKL. Trimming removed 2 bases from V and 0 bases from J, with 17 bases in between. The CDR3 sequence is 18 residues long. CDR3 in amino acids: CASSQTNTGPSSYNEQFF. The CDR3 DNA reads as TGCGCCAGCAGCCAAACGAATACAGGCCCCAGCTCCTACAATGAGCAGTTCTTC.

This clone occurred a few times. The V call is TRBV4-2, the J call TRBJ2-3; the D call may be TRBD1 or TRBD2 (5 bases each). Germline V gene sequence: CDR1 LGHNA, CDR2 YNFKEQ. The CDR3 loop spans 16 amino acids. Between the trimmed V and J ends, which lost 2 bases and 1 base, there was a span of 13 bases. In DNA form, the CDR3 reads TGTGCCAGCAGCCAACGGGGCGCTCTGGGCACAGATACGCAGTATTTT. It specifies CASSQRGALGTDTQYF.

The V call is TRBV4-1, the J call TRBJ2-7; 12 nucleotides agree with TRBD2. Germline CDR1 is MGHRA and CDR2 is YSYEKL. The CDR3 extends over 17 amino acids. J gave up 3 bases and V 0 bases, and 6 bases lay outside the gene matches. CDR3 sequence (DNA): TGCGCCAGCAGCCAAGACCCGGGACTAGCGGGCAACTACGAGCAGTACTTC. This translates into CASSQDPGLAGNYEQYF.

The chain links TRBV5-1 to TRBJ2-7; 7 positions match TRBD1. With 4 bases clipped from V and 3 bases from J, the junction kept 4 bases outside the gene matches. Germline assignment: CDR1 SGHRS and CDR2 YFSETQ. CDR3 size: 13 residues. The CDR3 here is CASSGTAFYEQYF. The CDR3 coding sequence is TGCGCCAGCAGCGGGACAGCTTTCTACGAGCAGTACTTC.

The chain recombines TRBV4-2 with TRBJ2-7; D is uncertain. CDR3 size: 13 residues. CDR1 and CDR2 (germline): LGHNA, YNFKEQ. The V end lost 4 bases, the J end lost 3 bases, and 10 bases lay between the germline ends. CDR3 region: CASSPDSNYEQYF. The CDR3 nucleotides read TGTGCCAGCAGCCCAGACTCAAACTACGAGCAGTACTTC.

This chain uses TRBV5-1 with TRBJ1-1, with a tentative D call TRBD1 (6 bases). This CDR3 region has 16 residues. CDR1 SGHRS and CDR2 YFSETQ come from the germline V gene. V was pared by 0 bases and J by 1 base, with 13 bases between. The CDR3 DNA reads as TGCGCCAGCAGCTTGGCCGCAGGGGTAGGGAACACTGAAGCTTTCTTT. This codes for CASSLAAGVGNTEAFF.

This clone was seen a few times. The V and J genes are TRBV5-1 and TRBJ2-7; 10 bases fit TRBD1. Trimming removed 0 bases from V and 2 bases from J; junction bases left unmatched: 5. CDR3 length: 16 amino acids. The germline gives CDR1 SGHRS, CDR2 YFSETQ. CDR3 nucleotide sequence: TGCGCCAGCAGCTTGGCCCCCGGGACAGGGGCCTACGAGCAGTACTTC. It translates to CASSLAPGTGAYEQYF.

This clone has just a few counts. The chain combines TRBV28 with TRBJ2-7, with D possibly being TRBD1 (6 bases). The length of the CDR3 is 16 residues. Looked up from germline, CDR1 is MDHEN and CDR2 is SYDVKM. Between the trimmed V and J ends, which lost 5 bases and 0 bases, there was a span of 17 bases. The CDR3 here is CASSPGTFPSSYEQYF. CDR3 sequence (DNA): TGTGCCAGCAGTCCCGGGACATTCCCGAGCTCCTACGAGCAGTACTTC.

The chain employs TRBV30 and TRBJ2-1; no clear D gene. The germline V and J ends were trimmed by 0 bases and 9 bases, with 15 bases remaining between them. The length of the CDR3 is 14 residues. Germline values: CDR1 GTSNPN, CDR2 SVGIG (reference sequence). CDR3 nucleotides: TGTGCCTGGAGTGTACTGGCTCTACAAGGTGAGCAGTTCTTC. This sequence encodes CAWSVLALQGEQFF.

The genes are TRBV7-9 and TRBJ2-1; D possibly corresponds to TRBD2 (5 bases). CDR1 SEHNR and CDR2 FQNEAQ come from the germline V gene (reference sequence). The V and J ends lost 2 bases and 9 bases respectively, with 5 bases between them. The CDR3 covers 11 residues. The CDR3 protein is CASSLLAEQFF. DNA for the CDR3: TGTGCCAGCAGCTTACTAGCTGAGCAGTTCTTC.

This clone was seen a handful of times. Other DNA sequences in this sample translate to the same CDR3. V is TRBV29-1 and J is TRBJ2-4; tentative D call: TRBD2 (5 bases). The V gene lost 4 bases and the J gene lost 0 bases, with 7 bases spanning the gap. Germline CDR1 SQVTM, CDR2 ANQGSEA. CDR3 length: 13 residues. CDR3 bases: TGCAGCGTTGGAGGGCTAGCCAAAAACATTCAGTACTTC. This codes for CSVGGLAKNIQYF.

This chain joins TRBV5-1 and TRBJ2-7; 10 positions match TRBD2. This CDR3 contains 14 residues. The J segment lost 4 bases and the V segment lost 5 bases, leaving 6 bases of the junction unmatched. The V gene's germline CDR1 is SGHRS and CDR2 YFSETQ. As DNA, the CDR3 is TGCGCCAGCAGTTCCGGGACTAGCGAATACGAGCAGTACTTC. Its translation is CASSSGTSEYEQYF.

The chain links TRBV30 to TRBJ2-2; D is ambiguous. CDR1 is GTSNPN, CDR2 SVGIG, per germline (reference sequence). V was shortened by 2 bases and J by 3 bases, with 10 bases between the two germline ends. The CDR3 contains 14 residues. This CDR3 reads CAWSSLLDTGELFF. In DNA, the CDR3 is TGTGCCTGGAGTTCTCTGCTCGACACCGGGGAGCTGTTTTTT. The variable domain in full, with the rest retrieved from reference TRBV30 and TRBJ2-2, is SQTIHQWPATLVQPVGSPLSLECTVEGTSNPNLYWYRQAAGRGLQLLFYSVGIGQISSEVPQNLSASRPQDRQFILSSKKLLLSDSGFYLCAWSSLLDTGELFFGEGSRLTVL.